This TCR beta chain appears in the sequencing data of a study of identical twins. One entry per CDR3 protein results from TCRdb running MiXCR on the 5' RACE reads. The sample consists of about 190,000 distinct CDR3 sequences, approximately 15% of them appearing once. This clonotype was counted a few times. What it binds is not known. In germline, CDR1 is MGHRA, CDR2 YSYEKL. V shed 4 bases, J shed 5 bases, and the junction held 11 bases outside the gene matches. This CDR3 spans 16 amino acids. Study-wide findings and caveats: When twins shared out-of-frame alpha sequences, those sequences had excess low generation probability. The authors noted that invariant MAIT and iNKT cells could partly confound zero-insertion analyses. Abundant beta clonotypes from cord blood bore fewer insertions; memory repertoires lacked this pattern. Among beta out-of-frame sequences, excess sharing between twins appeared weaker.

Another study also made use of these data, one on T cells expressing NK-cell markers.

The clonotype was recovered from a woman between 18 and 29 years old in good health. The specimen was CD8+ T cells sorted from blood. The gene calls are TRBV4-1 and TRBJ2-3, with TRBD1 matching over 8 bases. DNA for the CDR3: TGCGCCAGCAGCCTATTAGGACAGGGTGCGGAAGATACGCAGTATTTT. It translates to CASSLLGQGAEDTQYF.